These T cell receptor beta chains were read from a single sample in a study of graft-versus-host responses after intestinal transplantation. The antigens of these receptors remain unknown. Assay used: immunoSEQ multiplex PCR; TCRdb lists only in-frame clones, some missing. The sample lists 80,000 to 100,000 clones, 85% to 95% seen once, with approximately 0.07% in the top ten. Sequencing used unstimulated CD8+ T cells sorted from spleen or lymph node cells, obtained before transplant. The receptors shown here come from a human donor who was the organ donor for an intestinal transplant. The CDR3 runs from the conserved cysteine through the conserved F or W. The order of the fields is D gene, V gene, J gene, clone size, CDR3 DNA, CDR3 protein. D genes are given only for firm matches. Rows give clone size only sometimes, using once, few, many, or a class for an expanded clone.

-	TRBV4-1	TRBJ2-5	-	TGCGCCAGCAGCAAGGTTAGGGGGCAAGAGACCCAGTACTTC	CASSKVRGQETQYF
TRBD1	TRBV7-8	TRBJ2-7	-	TGTGCCAGCAGCCCACGCACAGGGGGCAGCCCCTACGAGCAGTACTTC	CASSPRTGGSPYEQYF
-	TRBV19	TRBJ2-1	-	TGTGCCAGTAGTTTCTACGGTGACAATGAGCAGTTCTTC	CASSFYGDNEQFF
-	TRBV5-5	TRBJ1-2	-	TGTGCCAGCAGCTTGTCTGAATGGACTCCGCCCCGGTTTAACTATGGCTACACCTTC	CASSLSEWTPPRFNYGYTF
-	TRBV6-4	TRBJ2-7	-	TGTGCCAGCAGGGGGGTTTGTCGGCGGGATATAACCTACGAGCAGTACTTC	CASRGVCRRDITYEQYF
TRBD1	TRBV28	TRBJ1-2	-	TGTGCCAGCAGTTACTACGGGACAGGGGACGGCTACACCTTC	CASSYYGTGDGYTF
TRBD1	TRBV5-6	TRBJ1-1	-	TGTGCCAGCAGCTTCCCGGGACAGGGGAGGACTGAAGCTTTCTTT	CASSFPGQGRTEAFF
-	TRBV19	TRBJ1-2	-	TGTGCCAGTAGTGAGGGGGAATACTATGGCTACACCTTC	CASSEGEYYGYTF
-	TRBV6-1	TRBJ1-1	-	TGTGCCAGCAGTGACTTTACAGGAGATGAAGCTTTCTTT	CASSDFTGDEAFF
TRBD2	TRBV15	TRBJ2-7	-	TGTGCCACCAGCAGAGGTAGCGGGAGGGCCACCTACGAGCAGTACTTC	CATSRGSGRATYEQYF
-	TRBV25-1	TRBJ1-1	-	TGTGCCAGCAGTGCTAGACAGGTGAACACTGAAGCTTTCTTT	CASSARQVNTEAFF
TRBD1	TRBV25-1	TRBJ1-1	-	TGTGCCAGCAGTGCGTTGGACAGGGGGCTATCTGAAGCTTTCTTT	CASSALDRGLSEAFF
TRBD1	TRBV5-1	TRBJ2-7	-	TGCGCCAGCAGCACCGGGACAGAAGAACCCTACGAGCAGTACTTC	CASSTGTEEPYEQYF
TRBD2	TRBV13	TRBJ2-5	-	TGTGCCAGCAGCTTAGCCGGAATGACTAGCACTCAAGAGACCCAGTACTTC	CASSLAGMTSTQETQYF
TRBD2	TRBV27	TRBJ2-1	-	TGTGCCAGCAGTTCCTATCTGCCTAGCGGGCTGTACAATGAGCAGTTCTTC	CASSSYLPSGLYNEQFF
-	TRBV6-5	TRBJ2-3	-	TGTGCCAGCAGTTCTCGGGTGGTCAGACGCACAGATACGCAGTATTTT	CASSSRVVRRTDTQYF
-	TRBV7-9	TRBJ1-1	-	TGTGCCAGCAGCTCCGTGGGGCTGCCCAATGAAGCTTTCTTT	CASSSVGLPNEAFF
TRBD1	TRBV5-4	TRBJ1-2	-	TGTGCCAGCCCGGACCTTACAGGGGCCCCCAACTATGGCTACACCTTC	CASPDLTGAPNYGYTF
-	TRBV25-1	TRBJ1-6	-	TGTGCCAGCAGTGAATCGCAGGTCTACAATTCACCCCTCCACTTT	CASSESQVYNSPLHF
-	TRBV15	TRBJ2-2	-	TGTGCCACCAGCAGAGATTGGAGAAGCGGAACGAACACCGGGGAGCTGTTTTTT	CATSRDWRSGTNTGELFF
-	TRBV30	TRBJ1-1	-	TGTGCCTGGAGTGTCTGGACACTTCCCGCTGAAGCTTTCTTT	CAWSVWTLPAEAFF
-	TRBV4-1	TRBJ1-1	-	TGCGCCAGCAGCCAAGGCGGGGGCGTTGCGGACACTGAAGCTTTCTTT	CASSQGGGVADTEAFF
-	TRBV30	TRBJ1-1	-	TGTGCCTGGAGTGTACGCGCGAAGCAACGCACTGAAGCTTTCTTT	CAWSVRAKQRTEAFF
-	TRBV11-2	TRBJ2-1	-	TGTGCCAGCAGCTTAGGGCTGGTTTACAATGAGCAGTTCTTC	CASSLGLVYNEQFF
TRBD2	TRBV4-1	TRBJ2-5	-	TGCGCCAGCAGCGATCTAGCGGAGGGTGGAGAGACCCAGTACTTC	CASSDLAEGGETQYF
-	TRBV7-8	TRBJ2-7	-	TGTGCCAGCAGCTCGCAGGGTTCTTCCTCCTACGAGCAGTACTTC	CASSSQGSSSYEQYF
-	TRBV5-6	TRBJ1-1	-	TGTGCCAGCAGCTTGGCAGGCAGTATGAACACTGAAGCTTTCTTT	CASSLAGSMNTEAFF
-	TRBV6-1	TRBJ1-2	-	TGTGCCAGCAGTGAAGCCCCTCTGTTTGGCTACACCTTC	CASSEAPLFGYTF
-	TRBV14	TRBJ1-2	-	TGTGCCAGCAGCCAAGGCGGGGCTGGTGGCTACACCTTC	CASSQGGAGGYTF
TRBD2	TRBV19	TRBJ2-7	-	TGTGCCAGTAGTATTTATTATGGGGGGGCCTACGAGCAGTACTTC	CASSIYYGGAYEQYF
-	TRBV5-1	TRBJ1-2	-	TGCGCCAGCAGCTTGGCCGGGGGGTCAGGGCCCGCGTTTATGTATGGCTACACCTTC	CASSLAGGSGPAFMYGYTF
TRBD1	TRBV30	TRBJ1-4	-	TGTGCCTGGAGTGTGGAGGGGGCGATCCTAACTAATGAAAAACTGTTTTTT	CAWSVEGAILTNEKLFF
TRBD2	TRBV10-1	TRBJ2-7	-	TGCGCCAGCAGTGAGTTTGCTAGCGGGAGTTTCGGCTACGAGCAGTACTTC	CASSEFASGSFGYEQYF
TRBD1	TRBV28	TRBJ1-2	-	TGTGCCAGCAGTTTTTTGGTGGACAGGGGGCTCCTCAACTATGGCTACACCTTC	CASSFLVDRGLLNYGYTF
-	TRBV6-5	TRBJ2-3	-	TGTGCCAGCAGTTACTCGATCTGGACAGAGCCAGATACGCAGTATTTT	CASSYSIWTEPDTQYF
-	TRBV13	TRBJ2-5	-	TGTGCCAGCAGCTTAGGACTAGTCCAAGAGACCCAGTACTTC	CASSLGLVQETQYF
TRBD2	TRBV5-1	TRBJ2-7	-	TGCGCCAGCAGCCACCTATCTCAGACTAGCGGGAGCTTCGTCTACGAGCAGTACTTC	CASSHLSQTSGSFVYEQYF
-	TRBV5-8	TRBJ1-4	-	TGTGCCAGCAGCTTCGGGGTAATCGGGGAAAAACTGTTTTTT	CASSFGVIGEKLFF
TRBD2	TRBV15	TRBJ2-6	-	TGTGCCACCAGAATAGCGGGAGGGCCTACTGGGGCCAACGTCCTGACTTTC	CATRIAGGPTGANVLTF
-	TRBV28	TRBJ2-1	-	TGTGCCAGCAGTCTCCACAATGAGCAGTTCTTC	CASSLHNEQFF
-	TRBV4-1	TRBJ2-5	once	TGCGCCAGCAGCCAAGTGGGCGGAGGGGAGACCCAGTACTTC	CASSQVGGGETQYF
TRBD2	TRBV13	TRBJ2-7	-	TGTGCCAGCAGCTTAGGGGCGGGGGAGCCCTACGAGCAGTACTTC	CASSLGAGEPYEQYF
-	TRBV21-1	TRBJ2-5	-	TGTGCCAGCAGCAAGGATTGGGGACTAGCGGGAAAGCAAGAGACCCAGTACTTC	CASSKDWGLAGKQETQYF
TRBD2	TRBV9	TRBJ2-7	-	TGTGCCAGCAGCGTAGCCCCTTGGGAACTAGCGGCCGGCCCACGCAGCGAGCAGTACTTC	CASSVAPWELAAGPRSEQYF
TRBD2	TRBV27	TRBJ2-7	-	TGTGCCAGCAAGGCCGGGGGGTTCTCCTACGAGCAGTACTTC	CASKAGGFSYEQYF
TRBD2	TRBV7-9	TRBJ2-5	-	TGTGCCAGCGCCGCAGGCCTAGCGGAACAAGAGACCCAGTACTTC	CASAAGLAEQETQYF
TRBD2	TRBV5-6	TRBJ2-1	-	TGTGCCAGCAGCCCGGGACCTAGCGGGGTTTCCTACAATGAGCAGTTCTTC	CASSPGPSGVSYNEQFF
-	TRBV28	TRBJ2-2	-	TGTGCCAGCAGTTCCGAGACAGGATCCGGGGAGCTGTTTTTT	CASSSETGSGELFF
TRBD1	TRBV5-6	TRBJ2-5	-	TGTGCCAGCGGCTACAGGGGACAAGAGACCCAGTACTTC	CASGYRGQETQYF
-	TRBV9	TRBJ1-1	-	TGTGCCAGCAGCGTAGACGGTACGGGGTTGGCTTTCTTT	CASSVDGTGLAFF
-	TRBV28	TRBJ2-1	-	TGTGCCAGCAGTTTATTAGGGACTGATACCTACAATGAGCAGTTCTTC	CASSLLGTDTYNEQFF
-	TRBV10-3	TRBJ1-2	-	TGTGCCACCTACACAGGTCGCTATGGCTACACCTTC	CATYTGRYGYTF
-	TRBV25-1	TRBJ1-2	once	TGTGCCAGCAGCCAAAATACCCGACTAGGGGCGCTAGGCTACACCTTC	CASSQNTRLGALGYTF
-	TRBV25-1	TRBJ2-7	-	TGTGCCAGCAGTGAATTTTTTTCGAGCGGCCACACGAAAGGGGAGCAGTACTTC	CASSEFFSSGHTKGEQYF